A single sample is the source of the 14 T cell receptor beta chains below, sequenced in a study of identical twins. Each CDR3 protein is one row after TCRdb ran MiXCR on the 5' RACE reads. Among around 280,000 distinct CDR3 sequences listed, approximately 8.5% were seen once. This sample was shared with a second study, whose subject was yellow fever vaccine responses in identical twins.

Sequencing was performed on memory (CD45RO+) T cells sorted from blood. These receptors all stem from a woman between 18 and 30 years old in good health.

The V and J genes are TRBV3-1 and TRBJ2-1, with a tentative D call TRBD2 (5 bases). Trimming took off 5 bases at V and 8 bases at J, with 10 bases between the two ends. Germline V gene data show CDR1 as LGHDT and CDR2 as YNNKEL (reference sequence). The CDR3 consists of 12 residues. The chain's CDR3 is CASSRRGYEQFF. The CDR3 bases are TGTGCCAGCAGCAGGCGAGGGTATGAGCAGTTCTTC.

This clonotype was counted many times. The chain carries TRBV5-1 and TRBJ1-5; no reliable D call. The ends were cut back, 5 bases at V and 3 bases at J, with 15 bases in the middle. Germline values: CDR1 SGHRS, CDR2 YFSETQ. CDR3 length: 15 residues. CDR3 region: CASRDGGDLNQPQHF. DNA of the CDR3: TGCGCCAGCAGGGATGGAGGAGACCTCAATCAGCCCCAGCATTTT.

The CDR3, as DNA: TGCAGTGCTAGAGAAGGAGATTACGAGCAGTACGTC. Translating gives CSAREGDYEQYV. The rearrangement links TRBV20-1 to TRBJ2-7; D unresolved. Germline V gives CDR1 DFQATT, CDR2 SNEGSKA (reference sequence). V lost 0 bases, J lost 4 bases, and 7 bases lay in between. This CDR3 contains 12 residues.

This clonotype was counted at least ten times. The CDR3 region is CASSLELAGGRFF. The CDR3 DNA reads TGCGCCAGCAGCTTGGAACTAGCGGGAGGGCGGTTCTTC. The V call is TRBV5-1, the J call TRBJ2-1, with 13 bases identical to TRBD2. V gave up 0 bases and J gave up 15 bases; unmatched junction bases: 3. Per germline, CDR1 SGHRS and CDR2 YFSETQ. CDR3 length: 13 amino acids.

The J gene is TRBJ2-1, the V gene TRBV5-1; no firm D call. This CDR3 is built from 14 residues. Per germline, CDR1 SGHRS and CDR2 YFSETQ. Trimming removed 0 bases from V and 6 bases from J, with 10 bases in between. The CDR3 spells CASSLEVGSNEQFF. The CDR3 bases are TGCGCCAGCAGCTTGGAGGTGGGAAGCAATGAGCAGTTCTTC.

This clonotype has ten or more counts. V gene TRBV2 combines with J gene TRBJ2-1, with 7 bases lining up with TRBD2. The germline gives CDR1 SNHLY, CDR2 FYNNEI. There are 16 residues in the CDR3. V shed 7 bases and J 4 bases; nucleotides not matched to a gene: 13. CDR3 DNA: TGTGCCAGCATCCTGGGAGGGGCGACCCAATACAATGAGCAGTTCTTC. It specifies CASILGGATQYNEQFF.

This rearrangement joins TRBV11-2 to TRBJ2-2; TRBD2 matches at 12 bases. CDR3 size: 16 residues. Trimming removed 4 bases from V and 7 bases from J; junction bases left unmatched: 7. The germline gives CDR1 SGHAT, CDR2 FQNNGV. CDR3 DNA: TGTGCCAGCAGCTCTCTAGCGGGGGGGCCCGGCGGGGAGCTGTTTTTT. Residues: CASSSLAGGPGGELFF.

The V call is TRBV4-2, the J call TRBJ2-1, with 8 bases aligning to TRBD2. The trim removed 2 bases at V and 7 bases at J, leaving 7 bases unmatched. Germline values: CDR1 LGHNA, CDR2 YNFKEQ. This CDR3 has 15 residues. In DNA form, the CDR3 reads TGTGCCAGCAGCCAACCGGGACTAGAGAGTAATGAGCAGTTCTTC. Protein: CASSQPGLESNEQFF.

This clonotype appeared a few times. This chain connects TRBV15 to TRBJ2-1; D uncertain. Germline CDR1 and CDR2: LNHNV and YYDKDF (reference sequence). With 1 base removed from V and 6 bases from J, the gap between germline ends came to 10 bases. CDR3 size: 14 residues. The CDR3 sequence: CATSRVGLRNEQFF. In DNA form, the CDR3 reads TGTGCCACCAGCAGAGTAGGGTTACGCAATGAGCAGTTCTTC.

This clonotype came up many times. V usage is TRBV28 and J usage is TRBJ1-2, with TRBD1 as a possible D gene (6 bases). The germline V gene has CDR1 MDHEN and CDR2 SYDVKM. The CDR3 spans 12 residues. V lost 6 bases to trimming and J lost 3 bases, with 8 bases between them. The CDR3 DNA sequence: TGTGCCAGCAGACAGGGATACTATGGCTACACCTTC. It translates to CASRQGYYGYTF.

This clonotype showed up many times. The rearrangement links TRBV6-2 or TRBV6-3 to TRBJ2-4, with D unresolved. The CDR3 has 14 residues. Germline lookup yields CDR1 MNHEY and CDR2 SVGEGT. V was cut by 5 bases and J by 13 bases, with 21 bases left in between. The CDR3: CASSDDLLPGGQYF. CDR3 coding DNA: TGTGCCAGCAGTGATGACTTGTTACCCGGTGGCCAGTACTTC.

The chain uses TRBV5-6 and TRBJ2-2; 8 nucleotides match TRBD2. The germline V gene encodes CDR1 SGHDT and CDR2 YYEEEE. The CDR3 covers 17 residues. J lost 3 bases, V lost 0 bases, and 7 bases had no gene match. CDR3 nucleotide sequence: TGTGCCAGCAGCTTGGGAGGGACTAGTCCGGACACCGGGGAGCTGTTTTTT. Residues: CASSLGGTSPDTGELFF.

This rearrangement joins TRBV7-6 to TRBJ2-1; 8 bases align to TRBD2. The CDR3 length is 15 residues. Germline loops: CDR1 SGHVS, CDR2 FNYEAQ. Losses at the gene ends were 4 bases for V and 7 bases for J; bases not matched to a gene: 9. CDR3 protein: CASSSGGGWRNEQFF. DNA of the CDR3: TGTGCCAGCAGCTCCGGGGGGGGATGGAGAAATGAGCAGTTCTTC.

The CDR3: CASSQAVNYGYTF. The CDR3 nucleotides are TGTGCCAGCAGCCAGGCCGTCAACTATGGCTACACCTTC. The chain carries TRBV5-5 and TRBJ1-2; no firm D call. This CDR3 is 13 amino acids long. Germline V gives CDR1 SGHKS, CDR2 YYEKEE (reference sequence). The V end lost 4 bases, the J end lost 2 bases, and 9 bases lay between the germline ends.